This note documents a single T cell receptor (beta chain) sequence. This clone was counted once. The antigen it recognizes is unknown. No much larger clone is present one base from it, and per-base qualities are unavailable. These data belong to a study of shared clonotypes between healthy human individuals (TCRdb year 2020). For the wider study: The cohort comprised a couple of women and a few men aged 18 to 49 years. Leukapheresis yielded between about 0.94 and 9.5 billion PBMCs per donor. For each donor, CD4 naive and CD4 memory were each given three plates, CD8 naive was given two plates, and CD8 memory was given one plate. Blood TCR repertoires of about five healthy adults were deeply sequenced to estimate repertoire size and the extent of clonotype sharing between individuals. To increase sequencing depth and limit assay-specific biases, TCR repertoire library preparation and sequencing were carried out by different laboratories using diverse techniques.

Healthy HIV-negative adults with no recently reported acute infections or vaccinations were included as donors. Only Caucasian adults living in Nashville, Tennessee, USA were represented among the donors. CD4+ T cells were enriched through magnetic negative selection, after which naive cells were positively selected on CD45RA and the remaining negative fraction served as the memory subset. Blood was collected by leukapheresis, and PBMCs were isolated by Ficoll-Histopaque density gradient centrifugation and then cryopreserved in liquid nitrogen vapor phase. Purity and quantity of every magnetically sorted T cell population were checked by analytical flow cytometry. From each sorted fraction, genomic DNA was isolated and quantified by UV absorbance on a Nanodrop 2000c. Using the deep immunoSEQ assay, TCR CDR3 regions were amplified from genomic DNA by multiplex PCR. Extracted genomic DNA from each cell subset was distributed evenly across all wells of several immunoSEQ 96-well plates, and each plate was treated as a replicate. For sorted subsets, roughly 200 ng genomic DNA, equal to 30,000 or so T cell genomes, was loaded into each replicate PCR. The purified libraries were quantified using a Qubit 3.0 fluorometer, sized with a Bioanalyzer 2100, and then quantified again using the KAPA Library Quantification kit. A separate single-read 150-cycle Illumina NextSeq 550 flow cell was used to sequence each immunoSEQ 96-well plate. The original pipeline was this. Because only junctional sequences without quality scores were contained in the immunoSEQ output, filtering matching that applied to full-length reads could not be performed. To assign V/J genes and CDR3, sequences were annotated against IMGT germline references using PyIR, a Python wrapper for IgBLAST v1.9. Reads were removed for weak V/J assignments (E-value above 1e-6), missing CDR3, stop codons, out-of-frame junctions, or ambiguous translated residues. V3J clonotypes were defined by identical inferred V gene, J gene, and CDR3 amino acid sequence. To compute the percentage overlap between repertoires, the number of shared unique clonotypes was divided by the size of the smaller repertoire. Repertoire richness was assessed with RTK rarefaction, the Chao1 estimator, and Recon v2.1 estimates of unobserved clonotypes. OLGA was used to compute generation probabilities for all TCRbeta clonotypes that the gDNA method yielded from a handful of donors. TCRdb holds this immuneACCESS table with in-frame rearrangements only. Some clones are missing; in checked studies, unresolved V genes explain under half, and the rest has no known cause. Clone size and V and J calls were adopted from that table, with D and trimming inferred from the DNA. The sample yields more than 900,000 clones; 75% to 80% were counted once. Clones ranked in the top ten supply roughly 0.57% of the sample.

The CDR3 contains 15 residues, cysteine and phenylalanine counted. The DNA shown is the 45-base CDR3, in frame from base 1. The germline V gene provides CDR1 SGHAT and CDR2 FQNNGV. The germline V end is reduced by 4 bases and the J end by 0 bases; junction bases left unmatched: 4. Beyond this particular receptor, the publication reports: Incomplete sequencing was indicated by rarefaction of sorted-subset datasets, despite the large sequencing depth. Because the study included only a small number of donors, the genetic and exposure-history diversity represented was limited. Clonotypes shared by all four sorted-subset donors showed higher generation probabilities than non-shared clonotypes. Sampling was restricted to blood, and TCR repertoires in tissue are likely to differ from TCR repertoires in blood. Estimated clonotype richness was generally larger for naive than for memory subsets. Pairwise subsampling led to the expectation that sequencing depth would affect the degree of clonotype sharing among donors. Approximately 5% of naive CD4, 3.5% of naive CD8, roughly 2.4% of memory CD4, and about 0.4% of memory CD8 clonotypes were shared across several donors.

The sequencing input was memory CD4+ T cells from PBMCs. The label giving this sample's cell subset or site can be read as: CD45RA-negative fraction. This receptor was identified in a man younger than 35 in good health. Some clones in this sample may be carry-over from other donors' samples. The rearrangement joined TRBV11-2 to TRBJ2-3, with 7 bases matching TRBD1. The DNA is TGTGCCAGCAGCTCCACAGGGGATAGCACAGATACGCAGTATTTT. This is translated as CASSSTGDSTDTQYF.